These 14 T cell receptor beta chains originate from one sample sequenced in a study of blood T cell repertoires in COVID-19. The table came from immunoSEQ multiplex PCR; TCRdb's copy has only in-frame clones and leaves some out. The sample contains about 250,000 clones, nearly 90% of which appear only once. Input material: peripheral blood. The receptor set was obtained from a man aged 18 to 30 with active or convalescent COVID-19.

The chain joins TRBV27 to TRBJ2-7; the D gene is possibly TRBD2 (5 bases). CDR3 length: 16 residues. Germline lookup yields CDR1 MNHEY and CDR2 SMNVEV (reference sequence). V was cut by 2 bases and J by 4 bases, with 18 bases left in between. This CDR3 reads CASSLRDPRGNYEQYF. The DNA of the CDR3 is TGTGCCAGCAGTTTAAGGGATCCCCGGGGTAATTACGAGCAGTACTTC.

The chain couples TRBV20-1 to TRBJ2-7, with 7 bases matching TRBD1. V lost 5 bases and J lost 4; bases outside the gene matches: 2. CDR3 length: 11 amino acids. Germline lookup yields CDR1 DFQATT and CDR2 SNEGSKA (reference sequence). The CDR3 protein is CSALQGYEQYF. The CDR3 nucleotides read TGCAGTGCTTTACAGGGGTACGAGCAGTACTTC.

This chain connects TRBV14 to TRBJ2-5, with D unresolved. The V gene's germline CDR1 is SGHDN and CDR2 FVKESK. The CDR3 runs to 12 residues. The V and J ends lost 8 bases and 2 bases respectively, with 9 bases between them. CDR3 bases: TGTGCCAGCTGCAGGATTCAAGAGACCCAGTACTTC. Protein product: CASCRIQETQYF.

The V gene is TRBV7-2, the J gene TRBJ2-3, with D hard to call. The ends were cut back, 3 bases at V and 2 bases at J, with 9 bases in the middle. Germline CDR1 is SGHTA and CDR2 is FQGNSA. The CDR3 spans 14 residues. Here the CDR3 reads CASSFDRFTDTQYF. In DNA form, the CDR3 reads TGTGCCAGCAGCTTTGATCGGTTCACAGATACGCAGTATTTT.

The V gene is TRBV28, the J gene TRBJ2-7; 7 bases are a match to TRBD2. V was clipped by 7 bases and J by 2 bases; unmatched bases: 8. Germline CDR1 is MDHEN and CDR2 is SYDVKM. The CDR3 length is 14 residues. Written as DNA, the CDR3 is TGTGCCAGCATGGGATTTGGGACTACCTACGAGCAGTACTTC. Its translation: CASMGFGTTYEQYF.

The chain is built from TRBV19 and TRBJ2-1; 7 bases map to TRBD2. With 6 bases clipped from V and 3 bases from J, the junction kept 8 bases outside the gene matches. The V gene's germline CDR1 is LNHDA and CDR2 SQIVND (reference sequence). The CDR3 runs 15 residues. Here the CDR3 reads CASRSGTSNYNEQFF. The CDR3, as DNA: TGTGCCAGTAGGAGCGGGACGAGTAACTACAATGAGCAGTTCTTC.

The chain combines TRBV28 with TRBJ1-2; 9 bases match TRBD1. Trimming cost V 2 bases and J 3 bases; bases outside gene matches: 1. From germline, CDR1 is MDHEN and CDR2 SYDVKM. The CDR3 sequence is 14 residues long. The CDR3 sequence: CASSLGTGHYGYTF. The CDR3 DNA is TGTGCCAGCAGTTTAGGGACAGGGCACTATGGCTACACCTTC.

V and J are TRBV27 and TRBJ2-7; 7 bases are a match to TRBD1. The CDR3 is 14 amino acids. Germline V gene sequence: CDR1 MNHEY, CDR2 SMNVEV (reference sequence). V dropped 2 bases and J dropped 4; count of bases not matched to a gene: 5. The CDR3 coding sequence is TGTGCCAGCAGTTTAATTCACAGGGGTTACGAGCAGTACTTC. Translated: CASSLIHRGYEQYF.

The V gene is TRBV29-1, the J gene TRBJ1-2; TRBD1 might be the D (6 bases). The CDR3 contains 15 residues. Germline V CDR1 and CDR2: SQVTM, ANQGSEA. V dropped 4 bases and J dropped 1 base, with 16 bases sitting between them. The CDR3 spells CSVVLWTENNYGYTF. In DNA, the CDR3 is TGCAGCGTTGTACTGTGGACAGAGAATAACTATGGCTACACCTTC.

The V and J genes are TRBV4-2 and TRBJ2-7, with 13 nucleotides matching TRBD2. Germline V CDR1 and CDR2: LGHNA, YNFKEQ. The CDR3 is made up of 19 amino acids. Losses at the gene ends were 6 bases for V and 5 bases for J; bases not matched to a gene: 19. CDR3 loop: CASSRTGKALAGGPDEQYF. DNA for the CDR3: TGTGCCAGCAGTCGAACAGGGAAAGCACTAGCGGGAGGGCCAGACGAGCAGTACTTC.

The rearrangement uses TRBV7-2 and TRBJ1-1, with D perhaps TRBD1 (5 bases). Trimming left V 5 bases short and J 3 bases short, with 13 bases between. There are 14 residues in the CDR3. CDR1 and CDR2 (germline): SGHTA, FQGNSA. The CDR3 reads CASSLRAGDTEAFF. For the CDR3, the DNA is TGTGCCAGCAGCCTCCGAGCGGGGGACACTGAAGCTTTCTTT.

The gene calls are TRBV5-1 and TRBJ1-1, with 10 bases fitting TRBD1. This CDR3 has 15 residues. J gave up 4 bases and V 4 bases, and 7 bases lay outside the gene matches. CDR1 and CDR2 (germline): SGHRS, YFSETQ. The chain's CDR3 is CASSARQGAVTEAFF. The CDR3 nucleotides read TGCGCCAGCAGCGCCAGACAGGGGGCCGTCACTGAAGCTTTCTTT.

The V call is TRBV6-5, the J call TRBJ1-1, with D uncertain. V was trimmed by 10 bases and J by 1 base, leaving 10 bases between them. This CDR3 has 12 amino acids. The germline gives CDR1 MNHEY, CDR2 SVGAGI. CDR3 sequence reads: CATRRPNTEAFF. The CDR3 nucleotides read TGTGCCACGAGGAGACCGAACACTGAAGCTTTCTTT.

The genes are TRBV28 and TRBJ1-2; possible D gene TRBD1, 6 bases. Per germline, CDR1 MDHEN and CDR2 SYDVKM. The CDR3 has 16 amino acids. V lost 5 bases and J 0 bases, leaving 16 bases between the germline ends. CDR3 sequence reads: CASSPPGGGSNYGYTF. CDR3 nucleotides: TGTGCCAGCAGTCCCCCGGGGGGGGGCTCTAACTATGGCTACACCTTC.